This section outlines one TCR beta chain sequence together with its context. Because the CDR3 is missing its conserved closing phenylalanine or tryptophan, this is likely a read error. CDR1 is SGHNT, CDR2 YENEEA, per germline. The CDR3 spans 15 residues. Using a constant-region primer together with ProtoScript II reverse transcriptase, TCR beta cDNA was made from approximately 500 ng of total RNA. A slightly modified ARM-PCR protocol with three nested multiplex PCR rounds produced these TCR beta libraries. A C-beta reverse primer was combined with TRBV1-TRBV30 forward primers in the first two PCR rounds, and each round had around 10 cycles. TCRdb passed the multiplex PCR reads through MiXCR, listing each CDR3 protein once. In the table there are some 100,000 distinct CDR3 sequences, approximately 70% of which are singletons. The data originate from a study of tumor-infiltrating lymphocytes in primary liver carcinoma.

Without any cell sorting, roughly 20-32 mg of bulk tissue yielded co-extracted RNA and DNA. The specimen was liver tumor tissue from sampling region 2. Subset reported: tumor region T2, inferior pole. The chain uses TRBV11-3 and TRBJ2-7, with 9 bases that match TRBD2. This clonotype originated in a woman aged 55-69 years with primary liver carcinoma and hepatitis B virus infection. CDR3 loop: CANSLGGSGSYEQYL. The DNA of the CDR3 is TGTGCCAACAGCTTAGGGGGTAGCGGGAGTTACGAGCAGTACCTC.